This T cell receptor (beta chain) was identified in a study of shared clonotypes between healthy human individuals. Study information: Each donor's CD4 naive and CD4 memory cells filled three plates apiece, CD8 naive two, and CD8 memory one. Study results and caveats: Memory subsets had estimated richness that was generally smaller than that of naive subsets. The study found lower generation probabilities in non-shared clonotypes than in those shared by all four donors.

CD4+ cells yielded CD45RA+ naive and CD45RA-negative memory subsets. The protocol was immunoSEQ multiplex PCR, while the TCRdb copy is restricted to in-frame clones and leaves out a portion. Among some 2.4 million clones listed, 80% to 95% were seen once. The ends were cut back, 6 bases at V and 3 bases at J, with 15 bases in the middle. The CDR3 sequence is 14 residues long. Germline lookup yields CDR1 MDHEN and CDR2 SYDVKM. A word on this clone: The antigen is unknown.

The chain uses TRBV28 and TRBJ2-7; D not resolved. The sequence derives from a young man in good health. Some clones in this sample may be carry-over from other donors' samples. The material sequenced was naive CD4+ T cells from PBMCs. The sample's subset: CD45RA+ positively selected. The chain's CDR3 is CASSRTDVFYEQYF. In DNA, the CDR3 is TGTGCCAGCAGCCGGACCGACGTATTCTACGAGCAGTACTTC.